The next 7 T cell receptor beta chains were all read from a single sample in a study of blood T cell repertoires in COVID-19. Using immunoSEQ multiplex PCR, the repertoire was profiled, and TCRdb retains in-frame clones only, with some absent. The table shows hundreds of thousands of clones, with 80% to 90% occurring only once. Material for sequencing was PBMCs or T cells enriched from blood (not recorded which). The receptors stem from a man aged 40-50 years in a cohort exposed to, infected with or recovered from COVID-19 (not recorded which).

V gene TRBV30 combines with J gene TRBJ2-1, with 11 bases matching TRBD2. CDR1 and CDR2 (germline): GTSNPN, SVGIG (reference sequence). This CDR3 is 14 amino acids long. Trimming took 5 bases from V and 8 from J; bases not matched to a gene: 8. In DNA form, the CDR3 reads TGTGCCTGGCAAATAGCGGGAGGGCTCCATGAGCAGTTCTTC. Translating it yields CAWQIAGGLHEQFF.

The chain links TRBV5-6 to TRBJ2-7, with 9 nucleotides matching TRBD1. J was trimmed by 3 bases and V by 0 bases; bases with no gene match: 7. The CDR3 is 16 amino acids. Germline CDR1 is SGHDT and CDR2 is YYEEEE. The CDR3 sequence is CASSLAMGQGNYEQYF. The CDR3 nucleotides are TGTGCCAGCAGCTTGGCCATGGGACAGGGAAACTACGAGCAGTACTTC.

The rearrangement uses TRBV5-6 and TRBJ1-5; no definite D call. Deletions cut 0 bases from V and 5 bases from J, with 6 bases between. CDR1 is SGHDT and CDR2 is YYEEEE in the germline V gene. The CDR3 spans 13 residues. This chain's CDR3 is CASSLGQDQPQHF. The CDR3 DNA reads TGTGCCAGCAGCTTGGGGCAGGATCAGCCCCAGCATTTT.

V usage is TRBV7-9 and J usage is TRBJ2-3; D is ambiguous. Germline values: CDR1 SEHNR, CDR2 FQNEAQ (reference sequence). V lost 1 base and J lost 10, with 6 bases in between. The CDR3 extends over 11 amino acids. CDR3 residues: CASSLVEAQYF. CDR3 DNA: TGTGCCAGCAGCTTAGTTGAGGCGCAGTATTTT.

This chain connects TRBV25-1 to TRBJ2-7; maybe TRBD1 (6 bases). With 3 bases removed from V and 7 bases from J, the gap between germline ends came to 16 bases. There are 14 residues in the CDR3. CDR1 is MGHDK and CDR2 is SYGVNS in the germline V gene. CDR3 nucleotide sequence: TGTGCCAGCAGTGACCCCCTTGACAGGCGGGAGCAGTACTTC. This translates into CASSDPLDRREQYF.

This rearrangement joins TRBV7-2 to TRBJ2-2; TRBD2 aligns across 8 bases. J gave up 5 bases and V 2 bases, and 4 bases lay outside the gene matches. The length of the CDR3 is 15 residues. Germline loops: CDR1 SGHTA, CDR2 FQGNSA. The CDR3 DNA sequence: TGTGCCAGCAGCTTACGGGAGGGCGGTACCGGGGAGCTGTTTTTT. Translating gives CASSLREGGTGELFF.

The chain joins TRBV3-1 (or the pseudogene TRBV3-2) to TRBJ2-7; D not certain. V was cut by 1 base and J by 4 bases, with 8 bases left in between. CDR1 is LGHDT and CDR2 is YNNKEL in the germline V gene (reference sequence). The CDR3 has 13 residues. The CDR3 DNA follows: TGTGCCAGCAGCCAAGGAATCCGGTACGAGCAGTACTTC. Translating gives CASSQGIRYEQYF.